Sequencing of this T cell receptor beta chain was carried out in a study of T cells after yellow fever vaccination. Study-level findings and limits: The secondary response peaked faster, at day 5 versus 15, but was weaker.

This clonotype has a handful of counts. What it binds is not known. This CDR3 is 16 amino acids long. Trimming removed 0 bases from V and 7 bases from J; junction bases left unmatched: 7. The germline V gene encodes CDR1 MNHNY and CDR2 SVGAGI (reference sequence). UMIs and a universal primer site were added when TCR cDNA was made by 5'RACE template switching. TCRdb re-analysed the 5' RACE reads in MiXCR, keeping a single row per CDR3 protein. The sample carries 300,000 to 350,000 distinct CDR3 sequences, around 4.4% recorded once. This sequence originates from a man younger than 35 who received the YFV17D yellow fever vaccine. The rearrangement links TRBV6-6 to TRBJ2-1; the match to TRBD1 covers 9 bases. Specimen: PBMCs, collected 15 days after the yellow fever booster vaccination. The CDR3 reads CASSYSGGTGWNEQFF. The CDR3, as DNA: TGTGCCAGCAGTTACTCTGGCGGGACAGGGTGGAATGAGCAGTTCTTC.